In this sample, the clone carrying this TCR beta chain turned up many times. Its antigen is unidentified. One junction end disagrees with the germline gene, perhaps due to a read error. These data are taken from a study of blood T cells in healthy people across ages. The V gene's germline CDR1 is SGHRS and CDR2 YFSETQ. The CDR3 loop spans 16 amino acids. Findings of the study overall: CMV status of donors was not determined, possibly confounding expanded clonotype changes. Donors of long life had a larger count of naive CD4+ cells and greater diversity than aged donors.

The second PCR ran about 6 to 11 cycles with a sample-barcoded 5' primer and J-beta primers. TCRdb reprocessed the 5' RACE reads via MiXCR and lists one record per CDR3 protein. The table includes just under 900,000 distinct CDR3 sequences, around 30% detected once. The TCR originated in a woman older than 75 in good health. The sequenced sample was blood. The chain employs TRBV5-1 and TRBJ2-1; maybe TRBD2 (5 bases). In DNA, the CDR3 is TGCGCCAGCAGTTTGGGAAGGTTCCTCGGGGACAATGAGCAGTTCTTC. Amino acid sequence: CASSLGRFLGDNEQFF.